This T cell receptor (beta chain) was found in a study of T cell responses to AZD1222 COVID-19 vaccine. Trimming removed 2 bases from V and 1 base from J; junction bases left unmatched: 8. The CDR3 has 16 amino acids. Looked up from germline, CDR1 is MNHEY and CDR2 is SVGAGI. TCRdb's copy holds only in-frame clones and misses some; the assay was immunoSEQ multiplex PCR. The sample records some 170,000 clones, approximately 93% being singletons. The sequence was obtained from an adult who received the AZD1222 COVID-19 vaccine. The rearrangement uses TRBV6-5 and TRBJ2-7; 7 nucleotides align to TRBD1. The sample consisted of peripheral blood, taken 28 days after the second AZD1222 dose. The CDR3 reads CASSYHDRAPSYEQYF. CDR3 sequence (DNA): TGTGCCAGCAGTTACCACGACAGGGCCCCATCCTACGAGCAGTACTTC.